The present entry profiles one T cell receptor beta chain with its context. The PCR contained 60 Vbeta and 13 Jbeta primers. Using immunoSEQ multiplex PCR, the repertoire was profiled, and TCRdb retains in-frame clones only, with some absent. The sample features approximately 140,000 clones, with under 2% in its top ten. V shed 3 bases and J shed 0 bases, with 15 bases lying between them. The CDR3 covers 17 residues. CDR1 and CDR2 from the germline V gene are LNHDA and SQIVND (reference sequence). The sample comes from a study of cytomegalovirus exposure and HLA in healthy donors. In the study overall: HLA-typed donors were the source of some 85 million unique TCRs, which an early data release held.

The gene calls are TRBV19 and TRBJ1-3; D call uncertain. Source material: PBMCs. The clonotype originates from a woman aged 40 to 50 in good health and CMV-seronegative. The CDR3 spells CASSIWERRASGNTIYF. The CDR3 DNA reads as TGTGCCAGTAGTATTTGGGAGCGCCGTGCCTCTGGAAACACCATATATTTT. Drawing the rest from reference TRBV19 and TRBJ1-3, the complete variable domain is DGGITQSPKYLFRKEGQNVTLSCEQNLNHDAMYWYRQDPGQGLRLIYYSQIVNDFQKGDIAEGYSVSREKKESFPLTVTSAQKNPTAFYLCASSIWERRASGNTIYFGEGSWLTVV.